In this sample, the clone carrying this T cell receptor beta chain turned up many times. Its antigen is undetermined. The record originates from a study of T-cell memory formation after mild COVID-19. Study results and limitations: The authors left the SARS-CoV-2 specificity of second-wave clones peaking on day 37 unconfirmed.

V was clipped by 0 bases and J by 2 bases, with 7 bases between them. This CDR3 has 14 amino acids. Per the germline V gene, CDR1 is SGHRS and CDR2 is YFSETQ. TCRdb independently ran MiXCR on the 5' RACE reads; one entry per CDR3 protein. The sample consists of hundreds of thousands of distinct CDR3 sequences, roughly an eighth of them appearing once. Source material: PBMCs or a T cell subset sorted from them (not recorded which). J is TRBJ2-3 and V is TRBV5-1; D is unclear. The sequence was obtained from a man aged 18 to 35 who had mild COVID-19 (a few samples of this study predate the infection). Cell type and time point are not known. CDR3 residues: CASSLAQNTDTQYF. In nucleotides, the CDR3 is TGCGCCAGCAGCTTGGCCCAGAACACAGATACGCAGTATTTT. Based on the CDR3 plus reference TRBV5-1 and TRBJ2-3, the full variable domain is KAGVTQTPRYLIKTRGQQVTLSCSPISGHRSVSWYQQTPGQGLQFLFEYFSETQRNKGNFPGRFSGRQFSNSRSEMNVSTLELGDSALYLCASSLAQNTDTQYFGPGTRLTVL.